This TCR beta chain originates from a study of blood T cells in healthy people across ages. Whole-study findings and limits: Greater diversity and more naive CD4+ cells were seen in long-lived donors than in aged donors.

The germline gives CDR1 MNHEY, CDR2 SMNVEV (reference sequence). Trimming stripped 6 bases from V and 8 bases from J, with 20 bases between. The CDR3 consists of 16 residues. Then a second PCR, running roughly 7 to 11 cycles, was carried out with a sample-barcoded 5' primer and a J-beta primer mix. Paired-end reads containing CDR3 totaled no fewer than 2.5 million for each sample. One entry per CDR3 protein results from TCRdb running MiXCR on the 5' RACE reads. The sample shows about 670,000 distinct CDR3 sequences, 40% to 45% of them seen only once. This clonotype was found a few times. As yet, its antigen is unknown.

The gene calls are TRBV27 and TRBJ1-6; tentatively, D is TRBD1 (6 bases). The TCR was taken from a man older than 75 in good health. Material for sequencing was blood. CDR3 sequence reads: CASSSPGTGSDSPLHF. CDR3 nucleotide sequence: TGTGCCAGCAGCTCCCCTGGAACAGGGTCCGATTCACCCCTCCACTTT.